This entry features one T cell receptor beta chain sequence. Its specificity is unknown. Profiled with immunoSEQ multiplex PCR; TCRdb holds only in-frame clones, not every one. This table has 150,000 or so clones, around 89% appearing once. Time point noted: baseline pretreatment blood. The treatment denotes: 15 Gy SBRT to primary tumor, nephrectomy 4 weeks later. V shed 0 bases and J shed 0 bases, with 9 bases lying between them. The CDR3 length is 15 residues. Germline-derived CDR1 and CDR2 are GTSNPN and SVGIG (reference sequence). This sample was taken from a study of radiation and T cells in renal cell carcinoma. For the study at large: Nephrectomy followed 15 Gy stereotactic body radiation by 4 weeks. Study-wide results and limits: Without pretreatment biopsies, baseline tumor clonotype presence was undetermined.

This chain connects TRBV30 to TRBJ2-1; D gene uncertain. This sequence was found in a woman aged 70-85 years with renal cell carcinoma. The sample was blood, taken from a patient whose treatment included radiotherapy and nephrectomy. The CDR3 DNA is TGTGCCTGGAGTGTTGCACTCAGCTCCTACAATGAGCAGTTCTTC. Protein: CAWSVALSSYNEQFF.